Given below is one TCR beta chain in context. Its antigen has not been determined. Base qualities are not recorded, but no much larger clone differs from it by a single base. TCR CDR3 regions were amplified from genomic DNA by multiplex PCR using the deep immunoSEQ assay. Extracted genomic DNA from each cell subset was distributed evenly across all wells of several immunoSEQ 96-well plates, and each plate was treated as a replicate. For sorted subsets, roughly 200 ng of genomic DNA, equivalent to roughly 30,000 T cell genomes, went into each replicate PCR. The purified libraries were quantified using a Qubit 3.0 fluorometer, sized with a Bioanalyzer 2100, and then quantified again using the KAPA Library Quantification kit. A separate single-read 150-cycle Illumina NextSeq 550 flow cell was used to sequence each immunoSEQ 96-well plate. The source study handled its data this way. Because only junctional sequences without quality scores were contained in the immunoSEQ output, filtering matching that applied to full-length reads could not be performed. To assign V/J genes and CDR3, sequences were annotated against IMGT germline references using PyIR, a Python wrapper for IgBLAST v1.9. Reads with weak V/J assignments (E-value above 1e-6), missing CDR3, stop codons, out-of-frame junctions, or ambiguous translated residues were removed. V3J clonotypes were defined by identical inferred V gene, J gene, and CDR3 amino acid sequence. The percentage overlap between two repertoires was calculated by dividing the number of shared unique clonotypes by the size of the smaller repertoire. RTK rarefaction, the Chao1 estimator, and Recon v2.1 estimates of unobserved clonotypes were used to assess repertoire richness. Generation probabilities for all TCRbeta clonotypes obtained by the gDNA method from a handful of donors were computed using OLGA. Imported from immuneACCESS, the table was reduced by TCRdb to in-frame sequences with V and J called. These copies leave out some clones; in studies compared against another copy, an unresolved V gene accounts for under half, and the cause of the remainder is not known. Clone size and V and J calls were adopted from that table, with D and trimming inferred from the DNA. Here the sample has some 1 million clones; about 80% occur a single time. The leading ten clones occupy roughly 1.4% of the sample.

Donors were healthy HIV-negative adults with no recently reported acute infections or vaccinations. Every donor was a Caucasian adult living in Nashville, Tennessee, USA. Magnetic negative selection was used to enrich CD4+ T cells, after which naive cells were positively selected on CD45RA and the negative fraction became the memory subset. After blood collection by leukapheresis, PBMCs were isolated using Ficoll-Histopaque density gradient centrifugation and then cryopreserved in the vapor phase of liquid nitrogen. Analytical flow cytometry was used to check the purity and quantity of every magnetically sorted T cell population. Genomic DNA was isolated from each sorted fraction and quantified by UV absorbance on a Nanodrop 2000c. The data stem from a study of shared clonotypes between healthy human individuals (dated by TCRdb to 2018 to 2021). Notes on the research overall: A couple of women and three men aged 18 to 49 years were included in the cohort. For each donor, three plates each were used for CD4 naive and CD4 memory, two plates were used for CD8 naive, and one plate was used for CD8 memory. Blood TCR repertoires of roughly five healthy adults were deeply sequenced to estimate repertoire size and the extent of clonotype sharing between individuals. Libraries were prepared and TCR repertoires were sequenced by different laboratories using diverse techniques, in order to increase sequencing depth and limit assay-specific biases. Per donor, leukapheresis produced somewhere between about 0.8 and 9 billion PBMCs.

The cysteine opens and the phenylalanine closes a CDR3 of 16 amino acids. Only the CDR3 part of the read is kept: 48 bases, read in frame from the first base. According to the germline V gene, CDR1 reads KGHSH and CDR2 reads LQKENI. Trimming takes 3 bases off V and 2 bases off J; junction bases not matched to a gene: 9. What the authors observed across the whole study: Pairwise subsampling led to the expectation that sequencing depth would affect the degree of clonotype sharing among donors. Estimated clonotype richness was generally larger for naive than for memory subsets. Because the study included a small number of donors, the genetic and exposure-history diversity represented was limited. Incomplete sequencing was indicated by rarefaction of sorted-subset datasets, despite the large sequencing depth. Compared with non-shared clonotypes, clonotypes shared by all four sorted-subset donors had higher generation probabilities. Sampling was restricted to blood, and TCR repertoires in tissues likely differ from the TCR repertoires found in blood. Sharing across several donors was observed for approximately 5% of naive CD4, 3.5% of naive CD8, 2.3% of memory CD4, and around 0.4% of memory CD8 clonotypes.

Recombination joined TRBV18 with TRBJ1-2, with TRBD1 matching 7 junction bases. The source is a man younger than 35 in good health. The sample consisted of memory CD4+ T cells sorted from blood. In the paper's terms, the cell subset or site label means: CD45RA-negative fraction. The DNA sequence follows: TGTGCCAGCTCACCTGACAGGGCTCGTATGAACTATGGCTACACCTTC. Its translation is CASSPDRARMNYGYTF.